Following are 28 T cell receptor beta chains from one sample sequenced in a study of T cell changes during pregnancy in multiple sclerosis. Here immunoSEQ multiplex PCR was the method, and the copy in TCRdb shows in-frame clones only, minus some. The sample has more than 40,000 clones; 90% to 95% are singletons. The source was CD8+ T cells from peripheral blood mononuclear cells, collected in the first trimester of pregnancy. The source is a female donor with multiple sclerosis, enrolled in a pregnancy study.

The chain links TRBV7-9 to TRBJ1-6; D remains ambiguous. Germline V gene lookup returns CDR1 SEHNR and CDR2 FQNEAQ (reference sequence). The V gene lost 5 bases and the J gene lost 0 bases, with 17 bases spanning the gap. The CDR3 is 18 amino acids. The CDR3 DNA is TGTGCCAGCAGCCTCGAGTCTGAAGAAAGCTCCTATAATTCACCCCTCCACTTT. Its protein is CASSLESEESSYNSPLHF.

The V gene is TRBV2, the J gene TRBJ2-2; 12 nucleotides align to TRBD2. The germline gives CDR1 SNHLY, CDR2 FYNNEI. The CDR3 sequence is 19 residues long. V gave up 2 bases and J gave up 1 base; unmatched junction bases: 8. DNA for the CDR3: TGTGCCAGCAGTGAACCCCGGACTAGCGGGACGAAGAACACCGGGGAGCTGTTTTTT. Protein sequence: CASSEPRTSGTKNTGELFF.

The chain recombines TRBV28 with TRBJ1-1, with a possible D match to TRBD1 (6 bases). The CDR3 consists of 15 residues. The germline V gene has CDR1 MDHEN and CDR2 SYDVKM. V lost 6 bases and J lost 5, with 19 bases in between. CDR3 in amino acids: CASSITRGRGTEAFF. The CDR3, as DNA: TGTGCCAGCAGCATAACTCGGGGGAGGGGGACTGAAGCTTTCTTT.

The chain links TRBV7-9 to TRBJ2-7, with 8 bases lining up with TRBD2. V dropped 4 bases and J dropped 0; count of bases not matched to a gene: 11. The CDR3 has 17 amino acids. Germline CDR1 is SEHNR and CDR2 is FQNEAQ (reference sequence). The CDR3 loop is CASSSGGRQAISYEQYF. DNA for the CDR3: TGTGCCAGCAGCTCGGGCGGGAGGCAGGCAATCTCCTACGAGCAGTACTTC.

V is TRBV2 and J is TRBJ2-6; D may be TRBD2 (6 bases). V was shortened by 11 bases and J by 3 bases, with 8 bases between the two germline ends. Looked up from germline, CDR1 is SNHLY and CDR2 is FYNNEI. The CDR3 loop spans 12 amino acids. The CDR3 loop is CAPGGGANVLTF. In DNA, the CDR3 is TGTGCCCCCGGGGGTGGGGCCAACGTCCTGACTTTC.

The chain is built from TRBV6-5 and TRBJ2-2, with TRBD1 matching 7 bases. J lost 6 bases, V lost 6 bases, and 4 bases had no gene match. The CDR3 consists of 13 residues. Germline V gene lookup returns CDR1 MNHEY and CDR2 SVGAGI. The CDR3 loop is CASSRQGSGELFF. The DNA for the CDR3 is TGTGCCAGCAGCCGACAGGGCTCCGGGGAGCTGTTTTTT.

CDR3 protein: CASSQEGRTSGLTDTQYF. The CDR3 nucleotides are TGCGCCAGCAGCCAAGAAGGACGGACTAGCGGGCTCACAGATACGCAGTATTTT. This chain connects TRBV4-1 to TRBJ2-3; 11 nucleotides agree with TRBD2. This CDR3 contains 18 residues. V shed 0 bases, J shed 2 bases, and the junction held 7 bases outside the gene matches. Germline V gene sequence: CDR1 MGHRA, CDR2 YSYEKL.

The rearrangement links TRBV7-3 to TRBJ1-2; D unresolved. This CDR3 contains 13 residues. Trimming took off 10 bases at V and 7 bases at J, with 19 bases between the two ends. In germline, CDR1 is SGHTA, CDR2 FQGTGA. CDR3 sequence: CAKFGEGRSGYTF. CDR3 in DNA: TGTGCCAAATTCGGGGAGGGCCGGTCTGGCTACACCTTC.

This rearrangement joins TRBV7-6 to TRBJ1-4, with 11 bases lining up with TRBD1. CDR3 length: 14 residues. Germline assignment: CDR1 SGHVS and CDR2 FNYEAQ. The ends lost 4 bases at V and 7 bases at J; junction bases unmatched: 2. CDR3 residues: CASSWTGGSEKLFF. For the CDR3, the DNA is TGTGCCAGCAGCTGGACAGGGGGCAGTGAAAAACTGTTTTTT.

The V and J genes are TRBV4-1 and TRBJ2-7; 11 bases fit TRBD2. Germline values: CDR1 MGHRA, CDR2 YSYEKL. This CDR3 contains 16 residues. Trimming at V came to 3 bases and at J to 3 bases, leaving 7 bases not matched to a gene. The CDR3 nucleotides read TGCGCCAGCAGCCATAGGGGGACTAGCGGAGTCTACGAGCAGTACTTC. This encodes CASSHRGTSGVYEQYF.

V and J are TRBV7-6 and TRBJ1-3; 7 bases fit TRBD1. The CDR3 covers 19 residues. Germline CDR1 reads SGHVS; CDR2 reads FNYEAQ. The V segment lost 2 bases and the J segment 2 bases; nucleotides outside the gene matches: 15. The CDR3 bases are TGTGCCAGCAGCTTAAAAGGGGGACAGTCTTTAGAGCCTGGAAACACCATATATTTT. The encoded protein is CASSLKGGQSLEPGNTIYF.

The chain links TRBV4-1 to TRBJ1-2; the D gene is possibly TRBD1 (5 bases). The germline V and J ends were trimmed by 2 bases and 8 bases, with 24 bases remaining between them. This CDR3 is 17 amino acids long. Germline CDR1 reads MGHRA; CDR2 reads YSYEKL. CDR3 residues: CASSQQQPGLLKKGYTF. CDR3 in DNA: TGCGCCAGCAGCCAACAACAACCGGGACTCCTTAAGAAAGGCTACACCTTC.

The chain employs TRBV18 and TRBJ1-2, with no clear D. This CDR3 spans 14 amino acids. CDR1 is KGHSH and CDR2 is LQKENI in the germline V gene. Trimming pared 6 bases from V and 0 bases from J, leaving 11 bases between. In DNA, the CDR3 is TGTGCCAGCTCCGTGGCGGAGCCTAACTATGGCTACACCTTC. Translating it yields CASSVAEPNYGYTF.

This clone showed up just once. This rearrangement joins TRBV29-1 to TRBJ2-1; 7 nucleotides agree with TRBD2. J was trimmed by 9 bases and V by 7 bases; bases with no gene match: 9. Germline V gene sequence: CDR1 SQVTM, CDR2 ANQGSEA. The CDR3 contains 12 residues. Written as DNA, the CDR3 is TGCAGCGCTCTAGCCGGGACTATTGAGCAGTTCTTC. It specifies CSALAGTIEQFF.

V gene TRBV20-1 combines with J gene TRBJ2-1; the D gene is possibly TRBD2 (6 bases). With 5 bases removed from V and 14 bases from J, the gap between germline ends came to 16 bases. The CDR3 loop spans 11 amino acids. Germline lookup yields CDR1 DFQATT and CDR2 SNEGSKA (reference sequence). Here the CDR3 reads CSAPRGGREFF. The CDR3, as DNA: TGCAGTGCTCCCCGGGGAGGCCGGGAGTTCTTC.

This chain connects TRBV7-9 to TRBJ2-5, with D unclear. The CDR3 spans 12 residues. The V end lost 5 bases, the J end lost 5 bases, and 9 bases lay between the germline ends. The V gene's germline CDR1 is SEHNR and CDR2 FQNEAQ (reference sequence). The CDR3 DNA sequence: TGTGCCAGCAGCACTATTGGGGAGACCCAGTACTTC. Protein product: CASSTIGETQYF.

The chain combines TRBV6-6 with TRBJ1-2; 8 bases line up with TRBD1. V was pared by 6 bases and J by 10 bases, with 7 bases of the junction left unmatched. The CDR3 is 12 amino acids. Looked up from germline, CDR1 is MNHNY and CDR2 is SVGAGI (reference sequence). CDR3 bases: TGTGCCAGCAGAGCCGGGACAGGATACTACACCTTC. This codes for CASRAGTGYYTF.

This chain uses TRBV4-1 with TRBJ1-5; D is possibly TRBD1 (6 bases). V was cut by 5 bases and J by 2 bases, with 16 bases left in between. Germline V gene data show CDR1 as MGHRA and CDR2 as YSYEKL. This CDR3 has 16 amino acids. CDR3 sequence: CASSNLQGGGNQPQHF. The CDR3 DNA sequence: TGCGCCAGCAGCAACTTACAGGGTGGTGGCAATCAGCCCCAGCATTTT.

The V gene is TRBV16, the J gene TRBJ1-1, with D perhaps TRBD1 (6 bases). The V end lost 0 bases, the J end lost 0 bases, and 11 bases lay between the germline ends. This CDR3 is 16 amino acids long. Germline CDR1 and CDR2: KGHSY and FQNENV. The CDR3 sequence is CASSQSLTGLNTEAFF. CDR3 nucleotide sequence: TGTGCCAGCAGCCAATCCCTCACAGGGCTGAACACTGAAGCTTTCTTT.

CDR3 coding DNA: TGTGCCATCGAGGGGACAGCATATGGCTACACCTTC. Translating gives CAIEGTAYGYTF. J is TRBJ1-2 and V is TRBV10-3, with 7 bases aligning to TRBD1. V shed 8 bases, J shed 5 bases, and the junction held 5 bases outside the gene matches. Germline CDR1 is ENHRY and CDR2 is SYGVKD. This CDR3 contains 12 residues.

This chain uses TRBV9 with TRBJ2-5; TRBD2 agrees at 13 bases. The CDR3 contains 15 residues. Trimming took 4 bases from V and 3 from J; bases not matched to a gene: 3. Germline V CDR1 and CDR2: SGDLS, YYNGEE. This chain's CDR3 is CASSPTSGGEETQYF. CDR3 nucleotide sequence: TGTGCCAGCAGCCCCACTAGCGGGGGGGAAGAGACCCAGTACTTC.

This chain joins TRBV5-1 and TRBJ2-7, with 9 bases aligning to TRBD2. The CDR3 contains 14 residues. V lost 1 base and J lost 5; bases outside the gene matches: 4. Per germline, CDR1 SGHRS and CDR2 YFSETQ. The CDR3 DNA sequence: TGCGCCAGCAGCTTGCGCGGGAGGGACAACGAGCAGTACTTC. Translation gives CASSLRGRDNEQYF. The whole variable domain, filled in from reference TRBV5-1 and TRBJ2-7, reads KAGVTQTPRYLIKTRGQQVTLSCSPISGHRSVSWYQQTPGQGLQFLFEYFSETQRNKGNFPGRFSGRQFSNSRSEMNVSTLELGDSALYLCASSLRGRDNEQYFGPGTRLTVT.

J is TRBJ1-4 and V is TRBV11-2; 9 bases agree with TRBD1. V shed 5 bases, J shed 3 bases, and the junction held 4 bases outside the gene matches. Per the germline V gene, CDR1 is SGHAT and CDR2 is FQNNGV. This CDR3 has 15 residues. The CDR3 loop reads CASSPRQGANEKLFF. CDR3 sequence (DNA): TGTGCCAGCAGCCCCCGACAGGGGGCTAATGAAAAACTGTTTTTT.

Here the CDR3 DNA reads TGTGCCAGCAGCCTACATGACAGCCAACCCACAGATACGCAGTATTTT. Translation: CASSLHDSQPTDTQYF. The chain couples TRBV14 to TRBJ2-3, with D possibly matching TRBD1 (5 bases). The CDR3 has 16 amino acids. Trimming removed 4 bases at V and 2 bases at J, with 16 bases between. The germline CDR1 and CDR2 sequences are SGHDN and FVKESK.

The rearrangement links TRBV6-5 to TRBJ1-2; tentative D call: TRBD1 (5 bases). The V and J ends lost 0 bases and 7 bases respectively, with 15 bases between them. The CDR3 length is 15 residues. Per the germline V gene, CDR1 is MNHEY and CDR2 is SVGAGI. CDR3 DNA: TGTGCCAGCAGTTACTCCGGCAGGGATTATCGTGGCTACACCTTC. It codes for CASSYSGRDYRGYTF.

V is TRBV9 and J is TRBJ1-2; D unresolved. Germline-derived CDR1 and CDR2 are SGDLS and YYNGEE. CDR3 length: 16 residues. Trimming pared 0 bases from V and 3 bases from J, leaving 15 bases between. Here the CDR3 reads CASSVEPEALDYGYTF. The DNA for the CDR3 is TGTGCCAGCAGCGTAGAACCCGAGGCGCTCGACTATGGCTACACCTTC. Full variable domain (outside the CDR3, taken from reference TRBV9 and TRBJ1-2): DSGVTQTPKHLITATGQRVTLRCSPRSGDLSVYWYQQSLDQGLQFLIQYYNGEERAKGNILERFSAQQFPDLHSELNLSSLELGDSALYFCASSVEPEALDYGYTFGSGTRLTVV.

The table lists this clone with a count of one. Other DNA sequences in this specimen translate into the identical CDR3. The rearrangement links TRBV7-6 to TRBJ2-3, with 8 bases lining up with TRBD2. Germline V gives CDR1 SGHVS, CDR2 FNYEAQ. This CDR3 contains 14 residues. Losses at the gene ends were 0 bases for V and 4 bases for J; bases not matched to a gene: 0. The CDR3 DNA sequence: TGTGCCAGCAGCTTAGCCGGGGGGGCAGATACGCAGTATTTT. This translates into CASSLAGGADTQYF.

J is TRBJ2-1 and V is TRBV6-4; 9 nucleotides agree with TRBD2. The germline CDR1 and CDR2 sequences are MRHNA and SNTAGT. The V segment lost 3 bases and the J segment 7 bases; nucleotides outside the gene matches: 7. CDR3 length equals 15 residues. CDR3 region: CASSEGREGLNEQFF. The CDR3, as DNA: TGTGCCAGCAGTGAAGGGCGGGAGGGCCTTAATGAGCAGTTCTTC.